Reported below is one T cell receptor beta chain. The data were obtained in a study of technical replicates of blood from several donors. Looked up from germline, CDR1 is MNHEY and CDR2 is SVGAGI. The CDR3 covers 14 residues. J was trimmed by 6 bases and V by 6 bases; bases with no gene match: 8. The assay was immunoSEQ multiplex PCR, and TCRdb's table has in-frame clones only and misses some. The sample includes roughly 76,000 clones, around 90% of them seen just once. The receptor comes from a human donor in good health. Some clones in this sample may be carry-over from other donors' samples. The sample taken for sequencing was T cells isolated from PBMCs. The chain carries TRBV6-5 and TRBJ2-1; 7 bases map to TRBD1. The CDR3 DNA sequence: TGTGCCAGCAGCCGGGACAGAGCCGCCAATGAGCAGTTCTTC. Encoded protein: CASSRDRAANEQFF.